These 25 T cell receptor beta chains originate from one sample sequenced in a study of T cell responses to AZD1222 COVID-19 vaccine. Method: immunoSEQ multiplex PCR; TCRdb's copy keeps in-frame clones and lacks some. The repertoire consists of roughly 93,000 clones, with over 85% occurring once and the leading ten covering less than 6%. Specimen: peripheral blood, collected 28 days after the second AZD1222 dose. All receptors derive from an adult who received the AZD1222 COVID-19 vaccine.

The rearrangement links TRBV5-4 to TRBJ1-5; D is ambiguous. CDR3 size: 13 residues. The ends were cut back, 3 bases at V and 0 bases at J, with 4 bases in the middle. Per the germline V gene, CDR1 is SGHNT and CDR2 is YYREEE (reference sequence). The CDR3 bases are TGTGCCAGCAGCTATAATAGCAATCAGCCCCAGCATTTT. Protein product: CASSYNSNQPQHF.

The chain is built from TRBV4-2 and TRBJ2-5; D not resolved. Germline values: CDR1 LGHNA, CDR2 YNFKEQ. The CDR3 has 13 amino acids. V was clipped by 3 bases and J by 1 base, with 6 bases between them. CDR3 DNA: TGTGCCAGCAGCCAGTACGGCCAAGAGACCCAGTACTTC. It translates to CASSQYGQETQYF.

This clone was seen a handful of times. The gene calls are TRBV10-2 and TRBJ2-7, with D possibly being TRBD2 (7 bases). Per the germline V gene, CDR1 is WSHSY and CDR2 is SAAADI. CDR3 length equals 13 residues. Trimming took 6 bases from V and 4 from J, leaving 13 bases between them. The chain's CDR3 is CASREGGEYEQYF. The CDR3 nucleotides read TGCGCCAGCAGGGAGGGGGGGGAATACGAGCAGTACTTC.

Only a few counts were recorded for this clone. The V and J genes are TRBV6-1 and TRBJ1-1; the D gene is possibly TRBD1 (5 bases). Germline V gene sequence: CDR1 MNHNS, CDR2 SASEGT. This CDR3 has 15 residues. The V end lost 2 bases, the J end lost 6 bases, and 16 bases lay between the germline ends. The CDR3 loop reads CASSETVGVGAEAFF. CDR3 nucleotides: TGTGCCAGCAGTGAAACTGTAGGGGTAGGGGCTGAAGCTTTCTTT.

The V call is TRBV5-3, the J call TRBJ2-7; D is possibly TRBD1 (5 bases). TRBV5-3 is noted as an ORF with a role that remains uncertain. V was pared by 8 bases and J by 1 base, with 13 bases between. The CDR3 is 13 amino acids. The CDR3 nucleotides are TGTGCCAGGGGCCCAGGGCAGTCCTACGAGCAGTACGTC. This encodes CARGPGQSYEQYV.

This chain connects TRBV10-3 to TRBJ2-7, with TRBD1 as a possible D gene (5 bases). The CDR3 runs to 13 residues. Germline CDR1 ENHRY, CDR2 SYGVKD. The germline V and J ends were trimmed by 3 bases and 5 bases, with 11 bases remaining between them. This CDR3 reads CAISDQGQNEQYF. In nucleotides, the CDR3 is TGTGCCATCAGTGATCAGGGTCAGAACGAGCAGTACTTC.

The genes are TRBV14 and TRBJ1-1, with D maybe TRBD1 (6 bases). Germline V gene sequence: CDR1 SGHDN, CDR2 FVKESK. This CDR3 has 13 amino acids. V was cut by 5 bases and J by 1 base, with 8 bases left in between. The CDR3 protein is CASSWTENTEAFF. The DNA for the CDR3 is TGTGCCAGCAGCTGGACAGAGAACACTGAAGCTTTCTTT.

This sequence joins TRBV19 and TRBJ2-1, with a tentative D call TRBD2 (6 bases). V was trimmed by 1 base and J by 10 bases, leaving 8 bases between them. This CDR3 is built from 12 residues. Germline-derived CDR1 and CDR2 are LNHDA and SQIVND (reference sequence). CDR3 amino acids: CASSIGGAEQFF. The CDR3 region has the DNA TGTGCCAGTAGTATAGGCGGGGCCGAGCAGTTCTTC.

This clone came up once. CDR3 sequence (DNA): TGTGCCAGCAGCCTTCGGCGGGGAGTGGGCGAGCAGTACTTC. This translates into CASSLRRGVGEQYF. The V gene is TRBV5-8, the J gene TRBJ2-7, with D tentatively TRBD2 (6 bases). This CDR3 contains 14 residues. Deletions cut 4 bases from V and 6 bases from J, with 17 bases between. Per the germline V gene, CDR1 is SGHTS and CDR2 is YDEGEE.

To note about this clone: The DNA is left out, because the CDR3 cannot be placed on it with certainty; the CDR3 is given as TCRdb lists it. CDR3 region: CASSFGTGNSPLHF. The V and J genes are TRBV12-1 and TRBJ1-6; the DNA was not compared with TRBD1, the D call given in the table. TRBV12-1 is tagged as a pseudogene. Including both end residues, the CDR3 is 14 amino acids long.

The J gene is TRBJ2-4, the V gene TRBV9; D call uncertain. Germline CDR1 SGDLS, CDR2 YYNGEE. CDR3 size: 13 residues. Trimming stripped 0 bases from V and 7 bases from J, with 8 bases between. CDR3 sequence (DNA): TGTGCCAGCAGCGTAGGGGCCGGGAACATTCAGTACTTC. As protein: CASSVGAGNIQYF.

Here the CDR3 reads CASSSIGGQRFTIMSPLHF. The CDR3 bases are TGTGCCAGCTCATCAATCGGTGGACAGCGATTCACTATAATGTCACCCCTCCACTTT. The chain joins TRBV18 to TRBJ1-6, with D maybe TRBD1 (6 bases). CDR1 KGHSH and CDR2 LQKENI come from the germline V gene. The CDR3 is made up of 19 amino acids. V was pared by 5 bases and J by 10 bases, with 30 bases between.

J is TRBJ2-7 and V is TRBV28; D call uncertain. Germline V lookup: CDR1 MDHEN, CDR2 SYDVKM. The V end was cut by 6 bases, the J end by 6 bases, with 12 bases between. This CDR3 region has 12 residues. Here the CDR3 reads CASSSAVGEQYF. CDR3 in DNA: TGTGCCAGCAGCTCGGCCGTTGGCGAGCAGTACTTC.

The chain combines TRBV6-5 with TRBJ1-2; unclear D gene. CDR3 length: 14 residues. Germline V gene data show CDR1 as MNHEY and CDR2 as SVGAGI. The ends were cut back, 3 bases at V and 5 bases at J, with 13 bases in the middle. This CDR3 reads CASSYVDLGYGYTF. In DNA, the CDR3 is TGTGCCAGCAGTTATGTGGACTTGGGTTATGGCTACACCTTC.

This chain links TRBV4-1 with TRBJ1-1; TRBD1 agrees at 8 bases. With 4 bases clipped from V and 4 bases from J, the junction kept 5 bases outside the gene matches. The CDR3 has 14 amino acids. Germline V gene sequence: CDR1 MGHRA, CDR2 YSYEKL. The CDR3 DNA sequence: TGCGCCAGCAGCCGCACAGGGGGGGCCACTGAAGCTTTCTTT. This gives the protein CASSRTGGATEAFF.

This clone was observed a single time. This rearrangement joins TRBV5-1 to TRBJ1-5, with D possibly TRBD1 on 5 matching bases. Germline-derived CDR1 and CDR2 are SGHRS and YFSETQ. The CDR3 is 14 amino acids. The germline V and J ends were trimmed by 0 bases and 5 bases, with 9 bases remaining between them. The CDR3 nucleotides are TGCGCCAGCAGCTTGGGGGGGTTCGATCAGCCCCAGCATTTT. This sequence encodes CASSLGGFDQPQHF.

The chain couples TRBV7-2 to TRBJ2-7; 7 positions agree with TRBD2. The germline V gene has CDR1 SGHTA and CDR2 FQGNSA. This CDR3 has 15 amino acids. The V and J ends lost 0 bases and 2 bases, in that order; junction bases with no gene match: 4. The CDR3 spells CASSLAGGGTYEQYV. The CDR3 DNA sequence: TGTGCCAGCAGCTTAGCTGGCGGGGGAACCTACGAGCAGTACGTC.

The chain links TRBV20-1 to TRBJ1-5; 10 bases align to TRBD1. Germline V CDR1 and CDR2: DFQATT, SNEGSKA (reference sequence). The CDR3 runs 16 residues. V lost 3 bases, J lost 3 bases, and 8 bases stayed unmatched. CDR3 residues: CSASETGGPFNQPQHF. The CDR3 coding sequence is TGCAGTGCTAGTGAGACAGGGGGCCCGTTCAATCAGCCCCAGCATTTT.

The rearrangement joins TRBV7-3 to TRBJ2-1; D possibly matches TRBD1 or TRBD2 (5 bases each). The V gene lost 5 bases and the J gene lost 8 bases, with 22 bases spanning the gap. Germline CDR1 is SGHTA and CDR2 is FQGTGA. The CDR3 contains 16 residues. CDR3 coding DNA: TGTGCCAGCAGCCCACTAATCGGGGCGCAGGGCTATGAGCAGTTCTTC. This sequence encodes CASSPLIGAQGYEQFF.

The chain recombines TRBV7-9 with TRBJ1-5, with D possibly TRBD1 on 5 matching bases. This CDR3 comprises 17 residues. Germline lookup yields CDR1 SEHNR and CDR2 FQNEAQ (reference sequence). V shed 4 bases and J shed 9 bases, with 25 bases lying between them. CDR3 nucleotides: TGTGCCAGCAGCTCCTCCCTCTTGACAGCACCCCTCCGGCCCCAGCATTTT. This codes for CASSSSLLTAPLRPQHF.

The chain employs TRBV19 and TRBJ1-2, with D possibly matching TRBD1 (6 bases). Trimming took 4 bases from V and 14 from J, leaving 20 bases between them. The CDR3 covers 13 residues. Germline V gene data show CDR1 as LNHDA and CDR2 as SQIVND (reference sequence). CDR3 residues: CASSTRDKLFVTF. The CDR3 DNA sequence: TGTGCCAGTAGTACACGGGACAAGCTTTTTGTGACCTTC.

The rearrangement uses TRBV9 and TRBJ1-1; tentative D call: TRBD1 (5 bases). V lost 5 bases and J 3 bases, leaving 14 bases between the germline ends. The CDR3 has 14 amino acids. Per germline, CDR1 SGDLS and CDR2 YYNGEE. CDR3 loop: CASSSGLIDTEAFF. The CDR3 coding sequence is TGTGCCAGCAGTTCAGGGTTAATAGACACTGAAGCTTTCTTT.

The chain couples TRBV3-1 (or the pseudogene TRBV3-2) to TRBJ1-1; D unclear. The ends were cut back, 0 bases at V and 2 bases at J, with 7 bases in the middle. This CDR3 comprises 14 residues. Looked up from germline, CDR1 is LGHDT and CDR2 is YNNKEL (reference sequence). Here the CDR3 reads CASSQEGRNTEAFF. DNA for the CDR3: TGTGCCAGCAGCCAAGAGGGTAGAAACACTGAAGCTTTCTTT.

The rearrangement links TRBV14 to TRBJ2-2; tentatively, D is TRBD1 (5 bases). Germline V gives CDR1 SGHDN, CDR2 FVKESK. This CDR3 comprises 18 residues. Trimming left V 1 base short and J 4 bases short, with 19 bases between. The CDR3 bases are TGTGCCAGCAGCCAAGCAGGGTCTGATAACACCTTCACCGGGGAGCTGTTTTTT. Amino acids: CASSQAGSDNTFTGELFF. Variable domain in full (rest from reference TRBV14 and TRBJ2-2): EAGVTQFPSHSVIEKGQTVTLRCDPISGHDNLYWYRRVMGKEIKFLLHFVKESKQDESGMPNNRFLAERTGGTYSTLKVQPAELEDSGVYFCASSQAGSDNTFTGELFFGEGSRLTVL.

The chain carries TRBV27 and TRBJ2-7; TRBD2 might be the D (6 bases). CDR3 length equals 14 residues. V lost 3 bases to trimming and J lost 2 bases, with 11 bases between them. Germline V gene data show CDR1 as MNHEY and CDR2 as SMNVEV (reference sequence). This CDR3 is CASSFSGETYEQYF. CDR3 nucleotides: TGTGCCAGCAGTTTTTCGGGGGAGACCTACGAGCAGTACTTC.